A selection of T cell receptor beta chains follows, all from one sample in a study of blood T cell repertoires in COVID-19. Profiled with immunoSEQ multiplex PCR; TCRdb holds only in-frame clones, not every one. The sample includes 150,000 to 200,000 clones, 83% seen only once; the top ten take approximately 8%. Sequenced: peripheral blood. These receptors originate from an older woman with COVID-19, enrolled during active disease. CDR3s include the opening cysteine and the closing phenylalanine or tryptophan. Each record gives: V gene, D gene, clone size, J gene, CDR3 DNA, CDR3 protein. The D gene is left open where the match is weak. Expanded clones get a size class; other rows say once, few or many, or leave the size out.

>TRBV29-1|NA|NA|TRBJ1-4
TGCAGCGCCTCCGGTCGACTTAATGAAAAACTGTTTTTT
CSASGRLNEKLFF
>TRBV5-1|NA|NA|TRBJ1-1
TGCGCCAGCAGCTCCATGTCTAGCGACACTGAAGCTTTCTTT
CASSSMSSDTEAFF
>TRBV5-1|NA|once|TRBJ2-3
TGCGCCAGCAGAGGCCCACAGAACACAGATACGCAGTATTTT
CASRGPQNTDTQYF
>TRBV5-8|NA|few|TRBJ1-2
TGTGCCAGCATACGGGAATTCGGCTCTGATGGCTACACCTTC
CASIREFGSDGYTF
>TRBV19|TRBD1|NA|TRBJ1-6
TGTGCCAGTAGTAAAGTTGGGGGACAGAGTCCATCACCCCTCCACTTT
CASSKVGGQSPSPLHF
>TRBV6-2/TRBV6-3|NA|NA|TRBJ1-2
TGTGCCAGCAGTTACTCCGCGGTGGTTGGCTACACCTTC
CASSYSAVVGYTF
>TRBV30|TRBD1|NA|TRBJ1-6
TGTGCCTGGAGCTCACAGGGGGCCACAAAGGTTTCACCCCTCCACTTT
CAWSSQGATKVSPLHF
>TRBV29-1|NA|NA|TRBJ2-7
TGCAGCGTTGAAGGGTTCTCACGGGAGCAGTACTTC
CSVEGFSREQYF
>TRBV5-1|TRBD2|NA|TRBJ2-3
TGCGCCAGCAGCTTAAGCGGGAGGGCCTCAGATACGCAGTATTTT
CASSLSGRASDTQYF
>TRBV5-6|NA|NA|TRBJ2-3
TGTGCCAGCAGCTTGGCCCAGGGCGCAGATACGCAGTATTTT
CASSLAQGADTQYF